These 13 T cell receptor beta chains originate from one sample sequenced in a study of graft-versus-host responses after intestinal transplantation (dated by TCRdb to 2020 to 2023). Libraries were built with the immunoSEQ multiplex PCR assay. The source is immuneACCESS, and TCRdb retained only in-frame sequences with V and J called. Part of the clones is not carried over; for the studies checked, unresolved V genes explain less than half of this, and the remainder is unexplained. This sample comprises some 85,000 clones, more than 75% of them detected only once. Around 8.6% of the sample rests with the top ten. Sample time point, as interpreted from the label and publication: cells obtained before transplantation from donor or recipient. The antigens for these receptors are not known. The material was unstimulated CD8+ T cells sorted from spleen or lymph node cells, obtained before transplant. Receptors were obtained from a human donor who was the organ donor for an intestinal transplant.

Concerning this clone itself: One end of the junction is discordant with germline, which a read error may explain. The chain uses TRBV28 and TRBJ2-7; D remains ambiguous. Germline CDR1 is MDHEN and CDR2 is SYDVKM. CDR3 length: 14 amino acids. CDR3 coding DNA: TGTGCCAGCAGTGATTTCGGCGGCAGTTTGGCCACGATATTC. This gives the protein CASSDFGGSLATIF.

A word on this clone: Other DNA sequences in this sample translate to the same CDR3. The chain couples TRBV5-1 to TRBJ1-6; no definite D call. Trimming pared 3 bases from V and 7 bases from J, leaving 5 bases between. The CDR3 loop spans 12 amino acids. Per the germline V gene, CDR1 is SGHRS and CDR2 is YFSETQ. The CDR3 is CASSSGNSPLHF. CDR3 DNA: TGCGCCAGCAGCTCGGGAAATTCACCCCTCCACTTT.

The V call is TRBV9, the J call TRBJ2-2; D unresolved. Germline CDR1 SGDLS, CDR2 YYNGEE. V lost 4 bases and J 2 bases, leaving 9 bases between the germline ends. The CDR3 is 14 amino acids. CDR3 protein: CASSYSLNTGELFF. The CDR3 nucleotides are TGTGCCAGCAGCTATAGCCTTAACACCGGGGAGCTGTTTTTT.

The chain has TRBV27 and TRBJ1-1, with no clear D. Germline CDR1 is MNHEY and CDR2 is SMNVEV (reference sequence). This CDR3 has 13 amino acids. Trimming left V 5 bases short and J 0 bases short, with 7 bases between. The CDR3 DNA reads as TGTGCCAGCAGTCCCTCGATGAACACTGAAGCTTTCTTT. This translates into CASSPSMNTEAFF.

The J gene is TRBJ2-1, the V gene TRBV28, with 7 bases lining up with TRBD1. Germline CDR1 is MDHEN and CDR2 is SYDVKM. J lost 4 bases, V lost 4 bases, and 7 bases had no gene match. The CDR3 runs 15 residues. CDR3 sequence (DNA): TGTGCCAGCAGTTCCGGGACAGTACTGTACAATGAGCAGTTCTTC. Translation gives CASSSGTVLYNEQFF.

The J gene is TRBJ2-7, the V gene TRBV28; D uncertain. CDR1 and CDR2 from the germline V gene are MDHEN and SYDVKM. The CDR3 has 12 residues. Trimming cost V 6 bases and J 4 bases, with 10 bases left between them. The CDR3 coding sequence is TGTGCCAGCAGCCCAGGTGGTTACGAGCAGTACTTC. Translated, it gives CASSPGGYEQYF.

The CDR3 DNA reads TGTGCCAGCAGCGTAGCCGGACAGGGATACAATGAGCAGTTCTTC. As protein: CASSVAGQGYNEQFF. The chain recombines TRBV9 with TRBJ2-1, with 8 nucleotides matching TRBD1. Losses at the gene ends were 0 bases for V and 4 bases for J; bases not matched to a gene: 3. Germline CDR1 SGDLS, CDR2 YYNGEE. The CDR3 sequence is 15 residues long.

The V and J genes are TRBV6-1 and TRBJ1-1; D is possibly TRBD1 (6 bases). Per germline, CDR1 MNHNS and CDR2 SASEGT. This CDR3 region has 14 residues. Trimming removed 1 base at V and 4 bases at J, with 10 bases between. Here the CDR3 reads CASSEVDRSTEAFF. CDR3 nucleotide sequence: TGTGCCAGCAGTGAAGTCGACAGGTCCACTGAAGCTTTCTTT.

The V and J genes are TRBV7-9 and TRBJ2-1; 12 bases are a match to TRBD2. The CDR3 contains 18 residues. Looked up from germline, CDR1 is SEHNR and CDR2 is FQNEAQ (reference sequence). The junction had 5 bases not matched to a gene; V was cut back by 2 bases and J by 0 bases. The CDR3 DNA is TGTGCCAGCAGCTTACCTAGCGGGGGGGGTTTCTCCTACAATGAGCAGTTCTTC. As protein: CASSLPSGGGFSYNEQFF. The full variable domain, its missing parts supplied by reference TRBV7-9 and TRBJ2-1, is DTGVSQNPRHKITKRGQNVTFRCDPISEHNRLYWYRQTLGQGPEFLTYFQNEAQLEKSRLLSDRFSAERPKGSFSTLEIQRTEQGDSAMYLCASSLPSGGGFSYNEQFFGPGTRLTVL.

In its sample, this clone was seen once. The chain is built from TRBV6-1 and TRBJ1-1; tentatively, D is TRBD1 (5 bases). V was cut by 7 bases and J by 10 bases, with 19 bases left in between. In germline, CDR1 is MNHNS, CDR2 SASEGT. The CDR3 consists of 13 residues. The CDR3 loop reads CASKAVTVSLAFF. The CDR3 DNA reads TGTGCCAGCAAAGCCGTGACAGTGTCTTTAGCTTTCTTT.

V is TRBV18 and J is TRBJ2-7; no clear D gene. Trimming left V 0 bases short and J 6 bases short, with 9 bases between. This CDR3 has 13 residues. The germline CDR1 and CDR2 sequences are KGHSH and LQKENI. The CDR3 region has the DNA TGTGCCAGCTCACCACCCGGGCCCGCCGAGCAGTACTTC. This translates into CASSPPGPAEQYF.

The chain links TRBV7-8 to TRBJ2-1, with 11 bases matching TRBD2. The CDR3 covers 15 residues. Germline lookup yields CDR1 SGHVS and CDR2 FQNEAQ. V shed 2 bases, J shed 6 bases, and the junction held 3 bases outside the gene matches. The CDR3 DNA follows: TGTGCCAGCAGCTTAATAGCGGGGGGGCTCAATGAGCAGTTCTTC. Its translation is CASSLIAGGLNEQFF.

This clone has a single count. V usage is TRBV28 and J usage is TRBJ2-1, with D perhaps TRBD2 (6 bases). The germline gives CDR1 MDHEN, CDR2 SYDVKM. This CDR3 spans 13 amino acids. Trimming stripped 2 bases from V and 10 bases from J, with 12 bases between. CDR3 loop: CASSLPIAVEQFF. The CDR3 DNA reads as TGTGCCAGCAGTTTACCCATAGCGGTAGAGCAGTTCTTC.